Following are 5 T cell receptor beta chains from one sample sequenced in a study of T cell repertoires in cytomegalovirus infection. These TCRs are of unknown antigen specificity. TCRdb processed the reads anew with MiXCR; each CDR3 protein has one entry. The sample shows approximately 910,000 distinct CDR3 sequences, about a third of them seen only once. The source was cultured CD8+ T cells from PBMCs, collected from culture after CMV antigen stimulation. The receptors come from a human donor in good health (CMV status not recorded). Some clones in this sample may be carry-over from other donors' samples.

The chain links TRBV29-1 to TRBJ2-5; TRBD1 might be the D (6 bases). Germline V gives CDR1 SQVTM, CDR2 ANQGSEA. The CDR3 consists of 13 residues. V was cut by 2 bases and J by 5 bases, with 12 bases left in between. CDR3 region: CSVETGQGETQYF. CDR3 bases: TGCAGCGTTGAAACAGGGCAAGGCGAGACCCAGTACTTC. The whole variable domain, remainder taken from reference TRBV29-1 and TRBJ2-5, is SAVISQKPSRDICQRGTSLTIQCQVDSQVTMMFWYRQQPGQSLTLIATANQGSEATYESGFVIDKFPISRPNLTFSTLTVSNMSPEDSSIYLCSVETGQGETQYFGPGTRLLVL.

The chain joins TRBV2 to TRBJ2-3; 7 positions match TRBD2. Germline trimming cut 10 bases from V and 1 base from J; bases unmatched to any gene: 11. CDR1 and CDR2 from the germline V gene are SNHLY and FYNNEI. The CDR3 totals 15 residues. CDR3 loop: CAIKGGGSRTDTQYF. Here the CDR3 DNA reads TGTGCCATCAAGGGAGGCGGGAGCCGCACAGATACGCAGTATTTT.

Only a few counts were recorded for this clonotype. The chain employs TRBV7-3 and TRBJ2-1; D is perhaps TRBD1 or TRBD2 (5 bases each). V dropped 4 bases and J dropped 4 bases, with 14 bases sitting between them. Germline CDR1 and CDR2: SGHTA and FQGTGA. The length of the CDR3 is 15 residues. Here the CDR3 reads CASSSNGGSYNEQFF. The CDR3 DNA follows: TGTGCCAGCAGCTCCAATGGGGGATCTTACAATGAGCAGTTCTTC.

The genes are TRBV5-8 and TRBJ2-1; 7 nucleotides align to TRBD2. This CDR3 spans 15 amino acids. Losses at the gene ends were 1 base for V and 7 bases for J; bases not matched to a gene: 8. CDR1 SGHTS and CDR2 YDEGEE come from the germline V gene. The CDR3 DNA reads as TGTGCCAGCAGCTTGATGGCTAGCGGTCAGAATGAGCAGTTCTTC. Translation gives CASSLMASGQNEQFF.

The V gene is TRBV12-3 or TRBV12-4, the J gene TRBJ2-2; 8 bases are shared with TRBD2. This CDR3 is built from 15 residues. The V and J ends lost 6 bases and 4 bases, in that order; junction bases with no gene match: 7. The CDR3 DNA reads TGTGCCAGCAGGGGACGGGAGGGGGGCACCGGGGAGCTGTTTTTT. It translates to CASRGREGGTGELFF.